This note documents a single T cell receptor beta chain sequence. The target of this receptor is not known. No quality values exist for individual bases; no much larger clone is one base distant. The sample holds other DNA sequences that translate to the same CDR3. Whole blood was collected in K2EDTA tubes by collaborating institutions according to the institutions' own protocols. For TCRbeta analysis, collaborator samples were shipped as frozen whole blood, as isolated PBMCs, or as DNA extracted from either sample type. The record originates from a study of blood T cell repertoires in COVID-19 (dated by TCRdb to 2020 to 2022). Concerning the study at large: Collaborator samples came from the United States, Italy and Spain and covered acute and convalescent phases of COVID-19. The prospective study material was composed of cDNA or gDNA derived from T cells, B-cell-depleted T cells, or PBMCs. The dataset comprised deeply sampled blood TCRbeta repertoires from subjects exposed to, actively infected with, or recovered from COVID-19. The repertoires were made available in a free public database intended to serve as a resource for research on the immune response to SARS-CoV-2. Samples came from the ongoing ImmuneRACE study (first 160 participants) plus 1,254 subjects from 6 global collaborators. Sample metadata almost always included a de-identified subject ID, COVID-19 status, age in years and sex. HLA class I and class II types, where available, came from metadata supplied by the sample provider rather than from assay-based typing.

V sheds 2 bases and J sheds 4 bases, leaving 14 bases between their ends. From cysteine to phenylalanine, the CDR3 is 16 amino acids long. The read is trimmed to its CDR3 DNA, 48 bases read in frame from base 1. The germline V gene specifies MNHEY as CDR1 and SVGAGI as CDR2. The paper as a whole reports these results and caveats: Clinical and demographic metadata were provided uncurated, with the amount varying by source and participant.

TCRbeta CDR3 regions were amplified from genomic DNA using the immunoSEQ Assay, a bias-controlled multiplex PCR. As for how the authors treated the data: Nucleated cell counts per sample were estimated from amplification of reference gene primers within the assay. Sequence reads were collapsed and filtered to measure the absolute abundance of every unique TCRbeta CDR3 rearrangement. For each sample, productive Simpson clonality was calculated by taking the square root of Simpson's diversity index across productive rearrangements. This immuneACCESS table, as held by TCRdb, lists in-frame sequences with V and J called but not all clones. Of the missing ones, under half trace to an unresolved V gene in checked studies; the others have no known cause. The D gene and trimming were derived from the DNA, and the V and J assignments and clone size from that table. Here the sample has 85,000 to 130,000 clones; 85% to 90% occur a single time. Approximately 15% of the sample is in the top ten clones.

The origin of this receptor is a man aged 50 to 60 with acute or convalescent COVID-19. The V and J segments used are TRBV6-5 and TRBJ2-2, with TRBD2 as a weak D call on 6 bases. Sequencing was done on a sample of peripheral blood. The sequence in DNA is TGTGCCAGCAGTTACCCCGGAGGGGTGGGCACCGGGGAGCTGTTTTTT. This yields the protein CASSYPGGVGTGELFF.